The 32 T cell receptor beta chains listed next were all sequenced from one sample in a study of blood T cell repertoires in COVID-19. Libraries were prepared by immunoSEQ multiplex PCR; TCRdb keeps only in-frame clonotypes and omits some of them. The table lists approximately 300,000 clones, 80% to 90% of them singletons, with over 3.5% in the top ten. The sample comprised PBMCs or T cells enriched from blood (not recorded which). Receptor source: a man younger than 45 who had recovered from COVID-19.

This rearrangement joins TRBV5-1 to TRBJ2-7; D is possibly TRBD1 (6 bases). The CDR3 is 13 residues long. The germline V gene encodes CDR1 SGHRS and CDR2 YFSETQ. The V and J ends lost 5 bases and 2 bases respectively, with 11 bases between them. DNA of the CDR3: TGCGCCAGCAGGCAGGACAGAGCCTACGAGCAGTACTTC. Translating gives CASRQDRAYEQYF.

V usage is TRBV3-1 (or the pseudogene TRBV3-2) and J usage is TRBJ1-6; D not resolved. V gave up 1 base and J gave up 5 bases, with 6 bases separating them. The CDR3 contains 14 residues. Looked up from germline, CDR1 is LGHDT and CDR2 is YNNKEL (reference sequence). The CDR3 DNA is TGTGCCAGCAGCCAAGGTGGCCATAATTCACCCCTCCACTTT. This encodes CASSQGGHNSPLHF.

The chain is built from TRBV6-1 and TRBJ2-2; the match to TRBD2 covers 7 bases. There are 16 residues in the CDR3. The junction had 13 bases not matched to a gene; V was cut back by 4 bases and J by 8 bases. Germline V gene lookup returns CDR1 MNHNS and CDR2 SASEGT. CDR3 protein: CASSALGGGSRGELFF. CDR3 nucleotides: TGTGCCAGCAGTGCTCTTGGTGGCGGGAGTAGGGGGGAGCTGTTTTTT.

This clone showed up just a few times. V is TRBV7-6 and J is TRBJ1-3, with D unclear. Germline V gives CDR1 SGHVS, CDR2 FNYEAQ. The V end lost 5 bases, the J end lost 2 bases, and 22 bases lay between the germline ends. CDR3 length equals 18 residues. CDR3 sequence: CASSLDRVGRRAGNTIYF. The CDR3 bases are TGTGCCAGCAGCCTCGATCGTGTTGGGAGACGAGCTGGAAACACCATATATTTT.

This clone was seen a single time. The V and J genes are TRBV30 and TRBJ2-5, with unresolved D. CDR1 is GTSNPN, CDR2 SVGIG, per germline (reference sequence). The CDR3 spans 10 residues. V dropped 5 bases and J dropped 2 bases, with 3 bases sitting between them. The CDR3 loop is CAWLQETQYF. Here the CDR3 DNA reads TGTGCCTGGTTACAAGAGACCCAGTACTTC.

In its sample, this clone was seen once. The chain uses TRBV30 and TRBJ2-3; perhaps TRBD1 as D (6 bases). The V and J ends lost 6 bases and 5 bases respectively, with 9 bases between them. This CDR3 has 11 residues. Germline CDR1 reads GTSNPN; CDR2 reads SVGIG (reference sequence). CDR3 sequence: CACSTGDTQYF. For the CDR3, the DNA is TGTGCCTGCTCGACAGGAGATACGCAGTATTTT.

The rearrangement joins TRBV5-6 to TRBJ1-4, with D possibly being TRBD1 (5 bases). V was clipped by 1 base and J by 3 bases, with 13 bases between them. CDR1 and CDR2 (germline): SGHDT, YYEEEE. The CDR3 sequence is 16 residues long. For the CDR3, the DNA is TGTGCCAGCAGCTTGAGTCCCCAGGGCCCTAATGAAAAACTGTTTTTT. Translation gives CASSLSPQGPNEKLFF.

The J gene is TRBJ1-1, the V gene TRBV5-4; D perhaps matches TRBD1 (6 bases). Per the germline V gene, CDR1 is SGHNT and CDR2 is YYREEE (reference sequence). V was trimmed by 4 bases and J by 1 base, leaving 14 bases between them. The CDR3 is 15 residues long. The chain's CDR3 is CASSLGQRGNTEAFF. The CDR3 DNA reads as TGTGCCAGCAGCCTCGGACAGAGGGGGAACACTGAAGCTTTCTTT.

The V call is TRBV7-9, the J call TRBJ2-3, with D uncertain. V shed 5 bases and J shed 7 bases, with 16 bases lying between them. This CDR3 comprises 14 residues. Germline CDR1 and CDR2: SEHNR and FQNEAQ (reference sequence). Here the CDR3 reads CASSPPGILYTQYF. CDR3 DNA sequence: TGTGCCAGCAGCCCCCCGGGTATACTGTATACGCAGTATTTT.

The V gene is TRBV6-2 or TRBV6-3, the J gene TRBJ2-7; 9 positions match TRBD1. This CDR3 comprises 14 residues. Germline V lookup: CDR1 MNHEY, CDR2 SVGEGT. Unmatched junction bases numbered 4, after V lost 5 bases and J lost 2 bases. CDR3 residues: CASSGTGLAYEQYF. CDR3 sequence (DNA): TGTGCCAGCAGTGGGACAGGGTTAGCCTACGAGCAGTACTTC.

The chain joins TRBV18 to TRBJ2-7, with D unclear. V gave up 3 bases and J gave up 2 bases, with 8 bases separating them. Germline CDR1 and CDR2: KGHSH and LQKENI. This CDR3 spans 13 amino acids. The CDR3, as DNA: TGTGCCAGCTCACCTTCCAGTACCTACGAGCAGTACTTC. Amino acid sequence: CASSPSSTYEQYF.

The rearrangement joins TRBV28 to TRBJ2-1; TRBD2 matches 9 bases. Germline loops: CDR1 MDHEN, CDR2 SYDVKM. The CDR3 length is 18 residues. V shed 7 bases and J 7 bases; nucleotides not matched to a gene: 20. Here the CDR3 reads CASKAGGGAAARQNEQFF. The CDR3 nucleotides read TGTGCCAGCAAAGCGGGCGGGGGGGCCGCCGCCCGCCAAAATGAGCAGTTCTTC.

This clone was counted many times. The chain employs TRBV10-2 and TRBJ2-2, with 8 bases lining up with TRBD1. The CDR3 loop spans 15 amino acids. CDR1 is WSHSY, CDR2 SAAADI, per germline. The ends lost 6 bases at V and 4 bases at J; junction bases unmatched: 7. In DNA form, the CDR3 reads TGCGCCAGCAGCATGGGACAGGACTTCACCGGGGAGCTGTTTTTT. This translates into CASSMGQDFTGELFF.

V is TRBV6-2 or TRBV6-3 and J is TRBJ2-5; no clear D. With 2 bases removed from V and 5 bases from J, the gap between germline ends came to 3 bases. Germline V gene data show CDR1 as MNHEY and CDR2 as SVGEGT. The CDR3 totals 11 residues. In nucleotides, the CDR3 is TGTGCCAGCAGTTACCGGGAGACCCAGTACTTC. Translation gives CASSYRETQYF.

This clone was found a few times. The chain is built from TRBV5-4 and TRBJ1-2; D gene uncertain. V was trimmed by 2 bases and J by 4 bases, leaving 12 bases between them. This CDR3 comprises 14 residues. Germline CDR1 is SGHNT and CDR2 is YYREEE (reference sequence). CDR3 nucleotides: TGTGCCAGCAGCTTCAGGTCAAGCGGCTATGGCTACACCTTC. As protein: CASSFRSSGYGYTF.

This clone was detected once. This chain links TRBV27 with TRBJ1-1, with 7 nucleotides matching TRBD1. The trim removed 4 bases at V and 3 bases at J, leaving 8 bases unmatched. This CDR3 is 15 amino acids long. Germline-derived CDR1 and CDR2 are MNHEY and SMNVEV (reference sequence). CDR3 amino acids: CASSWADRVYTEAFF. The CDR3 DNA sequence: TGTGCCAGCAGTTGGGCTGACAGGGTGTACACTGAAGCTTTCTTT.

This sequence joins TRBV2 and TRBJ2-3; no clear D. Germline CDR1 SNHLY, CDR2 FYNNEI. V lost 4 bases to trimming and J lost 2 bases, with 4 bases between them. CDR3 size: 12 residues. In DNA form, the CDR3 reads TGTGCCAGCAGTGTTAACACAGATACGCAGTATTTT. Translation: CASSVNTDTQYF.

The chain uses TRBV12-3 or TRBV12-4 and TRBJ1-2; D call uncertain. V lost 0 bases, J lost 7 bases, and 9 bases lay in between. This CDR3 region has 13 residues. The CDR3 sequence is CASSLAGGGGYTF. The CDR3 nucleotides read TGTGCCAGCAGTTTAGCGGGAGGCGGTGGCTACACCTTC.

The chain links TRBV29-1 to TRBJ2-4; D might be TRBD2 (7 bases). Germline values: CDR1 SQVTM, CDR2 ANQGSEA. The germline V and J ends were trimmed by 3 bases and 10 bases, with 13 bases remaining between them. The CDR3 spans 12 residues. For the CDR3, the DNA is TGCAGCGTTGAGACGGGGGGCCAGATTCAGTACTTC. Its translation is CSVETGGQIQYF.

The rearrangement joins TRBV24-1 to TRBJ1-5; tentative D call: TRBD1 (6 bases). V was cut by 4 bases and J by 10 bases, with 16 bases left in between. This CDR3 spans 14 amino acids. The germline V gene has CDR1 KGHDR and CDR2 SFDVKD. The CDR3, as DNA: TGTGCCACCAGTGACCGACAGGCGGTAAGTCCCCAGCATTTT. This encodes CATSDRQAVSPQHF.

In its sample, this clone was seen a few times. The V and J genes are TRBV29-1 and TRBJ2-2, with 8 bases fitting TRBD1. V lost 4 bases, J lost 1 base, and 2 bases stayed unmatched. Per the germline V gene, CDR1 is SQVTM and CDR2 is ANQGSEA. This CDR3 region has 14 residues. The CDR3 spells CSVADRENTGELFF. CDR3 nucleotide sequence: TGCAGCGTTGCGGACAGGGAGAACACCGGGGAGCTGTTTTTT.

The chain is built from TRBV5-4 and TRBJ2-1, with 8 nucleotides matching TRBD1. This CDR3 spans 15 amino acids. V lost 4 bases and J lost 1; bases outside the gene matches: 4. Germline V lookup: CDR1 SGHNT, CDR2 YYREEE (reference sequence). CDR3 loop: CASSPDRESYNEQFF. DNA for the CDR3: TGTGCCAGCAGCCCGGACAGGGAGTCCTACAATGAGCAGTTCTTC. Combining the CDR3 with reference TRBV5-4 and TRBJ2-1 gives the whole variable domain ETGVTQSPTHLIKTRGQQVTLRCSSQSGHNTVSWYQQALGQGPQFIFQYYREEENGRGNFPPRFSGLQFPNYSSELNVNALELDDSALYLCASSPDRESYNEQFFGPGTRLTVL.

The rearrangement links TRBV19 to TRBJ2-2, with a tentative D call TRBD1 (6 bases). This CDR3 region has 15 residues. V lost 7 bases and J 3 bases, leaving 15 bases between the germline ends. The germline V gene has CDR1 LNHDA and CDR2 SQIVND (reference sequence). CDR3 DNA sequence: TGTGCCAGTACGGCCCTGAGGGGGTACACCGGGGAGCTGTTTTTT. This encodes CASTALRGYTGELFF.

There are a few counts of this clone. The gene calls are TRBV5-4 and TRBJ2-7; D might be TRBD2 (6 bases). This CDR3 is built from 16 residues. V was shortened by 0 bases and J by 6 bases, with 19 bases between the two germline ends. Germline CDR1 is SGHNT and CDR2 is YYREEE (reference sequence). CDR3 sequence: CASSLGGTGGWGEQYF. The CDR3 region has the DNA TGTGCCAGCAGCTTGGGCGGGACGGGTGGTTGGGGCGAGCAGTACTTC.

The CDR3 DNA is TGTGCCAGCTCCCGGGGGGATGGCTACACCTTC. It is translated as CASSRGDGYTF. V is TRBV2 and J is TRBJ1-2; D possibly corresponds to TRBD1 (5 bases). The CDR3 extends over 11 amino acids. Trimming cost V 8 bases and J 6 bases, with 10 bases left between them. From germline, CDR1 is SNHLY and CDR2 FYNNEI.

The chain employs TRBV6-1 and TRBJ1-2, with 8 bases lining up with TRBD1. The CDR3 spans 15 residues. J gave up 7 bases and V 0 bases, and 7 bases lay outside the gene matches. Looked up from germline, CDR1 is MNHNS and CDR2 is SASEGT. As DNA, the CDR3 is TGTGCCAGCAGTGAAGCTTCCGGACAGGGTAGTGGCTACACCTTC. Protein: CASSEASGQGSGYTF.

This chain joins TRBV6-5 and TRBJ1-2; the match to TRBD1 covers 7 bases. CDR1 is MNHEY, CDR2 SVGAGI, per germline. The CDR3 contains 14 residues. Trimming cost V 6 bases and J 7 bases; bases outside gene matches: 11. Here the CDR3 reads CASSRQGSRGGYTF. The CDR3 DNA sequence: TGTGCCAGCAGCCGACAGGGTTCCAGGGGTGGCTACACCTTC.

This clone has just one count. V is TRBV29-1 and J is TRBJ1-2, with TRBD1 as a possible D gene (5 bases). The CDR3 loop spans 15 amino acids. V lost 6 bases and J lost 4, with 21 bases in between. The germline V gene encodes CDR1 SQVTM and CDR2 ANQGSEA. CDR3 sequence: CSVGPDERQPYGYTF. CDR3 in DNA: TGCAGCGTGGGGCCGGATGAGCGCCAACCCTATGGCTACACCTTC.

V is TRBV6-2 or TRBV6-3 and J is TRBJ1-1, with 7 bases matching TRBD1. Per the germline V gene, CDR1 is MNHEY and CDR2 is SVGEGT. The CDR3 length is 15 residues. V was clipped by 2 bases and J by 0 bases; unmatched bases: 3. CDR3 nucleotides: TGTGCCAGCAGTTACAGGGGGCTCGTGAACACTGAAGCTTTCTTT. This codes for CASSYRGLVNTEAFF.

To note about this clone: Other DNA sequences from this sample encode an identical CDR3 as well. The chain employs TRBV5-1 and TRBJ2-7; D is uncertain. This CDR3 has 12 amino acids. Trimming pared 0 bases from V and 3 bases from J, leaving 4 bases between. Germline values: CDR1 SGHRS, CDR2 YFSETQ. DNA of the CDR3: TGCGCCAGCAGCTTGGACGGCTACGAGCAGTACTTC. It specifies CASSLDGYEQYF.

Turning to this clone: The junction and the germline gene differ at one end; a read error may be behind it. The CDR3 sequence is CASSPGRGGLDF. DNA for the CDR3: TGTGCCAGCTCACCCGGGAGGGGGGGGCTGGACTTC. J is TRBJ2-7 and V is TRBV18; 8 nucleotides line up with TRBD2. Per the germline V gene, CDR1 is KGHSH and CDR2 is LQKENI. The CDR3 totals 12 residues.

V is TRBV15 and J is TRBJ1-1, with a possible D match to TRBD1 (5 bases). The CDR3 is 15 residues long. Deletions cut 0 bases from V and 0 bases from J, with 8 bases between. Germline CDR1 and CDR2: LNHNV and YYDKDF (reference sequence). In nucleotides, the CDR3 is TGTGCCACCAGCAGAGATCAGGGTTTGAACACTGAAGCTTTCTTT. Its translation: CATSRDQGLNTEAFF.